Listed below are T cell receptor beta chains from one sample, sequenced in a study of cytomegalovirus exposure and HLA in healthy donors. Sequencing was performed with immunoSEQ multiplex PCR; in TCRdb, only in-frame clones are kept and a portion is missing. The data show roughly 140,000 clones, with around 78% seen just once and about 2.2% held by the top ten. The material sequenced was PBMCs. The receptors here all came from a woman between 18 and 29 years old in good health and CMV-seropositive. Each CDR3 is given with its conserved first and last residue. Each record gives: D gene, V gene, clone size, J gene, CDR3 protein, CDR3 DNA. D genes are given only for firm matches. Clone size is stated in some rows and not others, as once, few, many or a class when expanded.

D: -; V: TRBV28; size: -; J: TRBJ2-7; CDR3: CASSLAGQSYEQYF; DNA: TGTGCCAGCAGTTTAGCGGGACAGAGCTACGAGCAGTACTTC
D: -; V: TRBV19; size: -; J: TRBJ1-5; CDR3: CASSIRAGLGSNQPQHF; DNA: TGTGCCAGTAGTATCAGGGCGGGGCTCGGCAGCAATCAGCCCCAGCATTTT
D: -; V: TRBV6-5; size: few; J: TRBJ1-4; CDR3: CASSRHKTSKLFF; DNA: TGTGCCAGCAGCCGCCATAAGACTAGTAAACTGTTTTTT
D: -; V: TRBV7-2; size: -; J: TRBJ1-1; CDR3: CASSLLEGIEAFF; DNA: TGTGCCAGCAGCCTCCTGGAGGGGATTGAAGCTTTCTTT
D: -; V: TRBV27; size: -; J: TRBJ2-1; CDR3: CASRVSSYNEQFF; DNA: TGTGCCAGCAGGGTTAGCTCCTACAATGAGCAGTTCTTC
D: -; V: TRBV19; size: -; J: TRBJ2-3; CDR3: CASSKRGTASSTDTQYF; DNA: TGTGCCAGTAGTAAAAGGGGAACAGCTTCTAGCACAGATACGCAGTATTTT
D: TRBD1; V: TRBV28; size: -; J: TRBJ2-7; CDR3: CASSSGQGREQYF; DNA: TGTGCCAGCAGTTCGGGACAGGGGCGCGAGCAGTACTTC
D: -; V: TRBV28; size: -; J: TRBJ1-2; CDR3: CASSLVLGGYTF; DNA: TGTGCCAGCAGTTTGGTCCTCGGGGGCTACACCTTC
D: -; V: TRBV7-9; size: -; J: TRBJ2-7; CDR3: CSSSLRQGLEQYF; DNA: TGTTCCAGCAGCTTGCGGCAGGGCCTCGAGCAGTACTTC
D: -; V: TRBV7-2; size: -; J: TRBJ1-1; CDR3: CASSLVLNTEAFF; DNA: TGTGCCAGCAGCTTAGTCTTGAACACTGAAGCTTTCTTT
D: TRBD1; V: TRBV25-1; size: -; J: TRBJ2-7; CDR3: CASSDPGQGYEQYF; DNA: TGTGCCAGCAGTGACCCGGGACAGGGCTACGAGCAGTACTTC
D: -; V: TRBV5-4; size: -; J: TRBJ2-3; CDR3: CASSFGLPPGDTQYF; DNA: TGTGCCAGCAGCTTCGGGCTTCCCCCAGGGGATACGCAGTATTTT
D: TRBD2; V: TRBV29-1; size: few; J: TRBJ2-2; CDR3: CSVEGVTSGGATGELFF; DNA: TGCAGCGTTGAGGGGGTTACTAGCGGGGGGGCGACCGGGGAGCTGTTTTTT
D: -; V: TRBV21-1; size: -; J: TRBJ1-5; CDR3: CASSCTGVSNQPQHF; DNA: TGTGCCAGCAGTTGTACAGGGGTGAGCAATCAGCCCCAGCATTTT
D: TRBD1; V: TRBV7-2; size: -; J: TRBJ2-7; CDR3: CASSLAPGQADYEQYF; DNA: TGTGCCAGCAGCTTAGCCCCGGGACAGGCGGACTACGAGCAGTACTTC
D: -; V: TRBV29-1; size: -; J: TRBJ1-1; CDR3: CSVEVRGGNTEAFF; DNA: TGCAGCGTTGAAGTCCGAGGTGGGAACACTGAAGCTTTCTTT
D: TRBD1; V: TRBV6-1; size: -; J: TRBJ2-3; CDR3: CASSESIQGSTDTQYF; DNA: TGTGCCAGCAGTGAAAGTATACAGGGGAGCACAGATACGCAGTATTTT
D: TRBD1; V: TRBV27; size: -; J: TRBJ2-7; CDR3: CASSSRTGGNEQYF; DNA: TGTGCCAGCAGTTCCCGGACAGGGGGCAACGAGCAGTACTTC
D: TRBD1; V: TRBV5-1; size: -; J: TRBJ2-7; CDR3: CASSHGQGPSYEQYF; DNA: TGCGCCAGCAGCCATGGACAGGGACCCTCCTACGAGCAGTACTTC
D: -; V: TRBV19; size: -; J: TRBJ1-2; CDR3: CASSIGFSGYTF; DNA: TGTGCCAGTAGTATAGGGTTTAGTGGCTACACCTTC
D: TRBD1; V: TRBV5-6; size: -; J: TRBJ2-7; CDR3: CASSFEGAPYEQYF; DNA: TGTGCCAGCAGCTTTGAGGGGGCGCCCTACGAGCAGTACTTC
D: TRBD1; V: TRBV5-6; size: -; J: TRBJ2-7; CDR3: CASSVPGTGGYEQYF; DNA: TGTGCCAGCAGCGTGCCCGGGACAGGGGGCTACGAGCAGTACTTC
D: TRBD2; V: TRBV28; size: -; J: TRBJ2-5; CDR3: CASSTPMGLAGQETQYF; DNA: TGTGCCAGCAGTACCCCAATGGGACTAGCGGGGCAAGAGACCCAGTACTTC
D: TRBD1; V: TRBV13; size: -; J: TRBJ2-7; CDR3: CASSRDRGPEQYF; DNA: TGTGCCAGCAGCCGGGACAGGGGACCGGAGCAGTACTTC
D: -; V: TRBV5-6; size: -; J: TRBJ1-2; CDR3: CASSQSGINYGYTF; DNA: TGTGCCAGCAGCCAATCGGGGATAAACTATGGCTACACCTTC
D: -; V: TRBV2; size: -; J: TRBJ2-7; CDR3: CASSVVYYEQYF; DNA: TGTGCCAGCAGTGTTGTTTACTACGAGCAGTACTTC